These 27 T cell receptor beta chains share one sample of origin, sequenced in a study of cytomegalovirus exposure and HLA in healthy donors. The PCR was carried out with 60 Vbeta primers and 13 Jbeta primers. Using immunoSEQ multiplex PCR, the repertoire was profiled, and TCRdb retains in-frame clones only, with some absent. The sample carries about 120,000 clones, around three quarters recorded once. The sequencing sample was made of PBMCs. The receptors were sampled from a woman under 40 in good health and CMV-seronegative.

CDR3 in DNA: TGTGCCAGCCAAAGGCTACAGGCCACTAACTATGGCTACACCTTC. Translating it yields CASQRLQATNYGYTF. V usage is TRBV2 and J usage is TRBJ1-2; tentatively, D is TRBD1 (5 bases). V was clipped by 8 bases and J by 0 bases, with 16 bases between them. CDR3 length equals 15 residues. The germline CDR1 and CDR2 sequences are SNHLY and FYNNEI.

Here the CDR3 DNA reads TGTGCCAGCAACGGGGAGGGGGGTGAAAAACTGTTTTTT. This sequence encodes CASNGEGGEKLFF. The chain couples TRBV2 to TRBJ1-4; a possible D gene is TRBD1 (6 bases). The V gene lost 7 bases and the J gene lost 7 bases, with 13 bases spanning the gap. CDR1 is SNHLY, CDR2 FYNNEI, per germline. CDR3 length: 13 residues. The full variable domain, its missing parts supplied by reference TRBV2 and TRBJ1-4, is EPEVTQTPSHQVTQMGQEVILRCVPISNHLYFYWYRQILGQKVEFLVSFYNNEISEKSEIFDDQFSVERPDGSNFTLKIRSTKLEDSAMYFCASNGEGGEKLFFGSGTQLSVL.

The genes are TRBV18 and TRBJ2-5, with TRBD2 identical over 7 bases. After removal of 2 bases from V and 2 bases from J, the junction contained 5 bases not matched to a gene. Germline lookup yields CDR1 KGHSH and CDR2 LQKENI. CDR3 length: 15 residues. The DNA of the CDR3 is TGTGCCAGCTCACCAGGGAGGGGCCCTCAAGAGACCCAGTACTTC. Amino acid sequence: CASSPGRGPQETQYF.

This chain joins TRBV7-6 and TRBJ1-5; no definite D call. Deletions cut 5 bases from V and 7 bases from J, with 12 bases between. The germline CDR1 and CDR2 sequences are SGHVS and FNYEAQ. This CDR3 comprises 13 residues. The CDR3: CASSLEVLQPQHF. CDR3 in DNA: TGTGCCAGCAGCCTCGAGGTACTACAGCCCCAGCATTTT.

The V call is TRBV5-1, the J call TRBJ1-1; possible D gene TRBD1, 6 bases. The V gene's germline CDR1 is SGHRS and CDR2 YFSETQ. V gave up 0 bases and J gave up 7 bases, with 7 bases separating them. This CDR3 spans 12 amino acids. The CDR3 reads CASSLEQGEAFF. The CDR3 DNA reads as TGCGCCAGCAGCTTGGAACAGGGTGAAGCTTTCTTT. The entire variable domain, with the rest obtained from reference TRBV5-1 and TRBJ1-1, is as follows: KAGVTQTPRYLIKTRGQQVTLSCSPISGHRSVSWYQQTPGQGLQFLFEYFSETQRNKGNFPGRFSGRQFSNSRSEMNVSTLELGDSALYLCASSLEQGEAFFGQGTRLTVV.

This clone was seen a handful of times. The V call is TRBV30, the J call TRBJ1-1, with D possibly matching TRBD1 (5 bases). Trimming pared 6 bases from V and 1 base from J, leaving 6 bases between. The CDR3 runs 11 residues. Germline loops: CDR1 GTSNPN, CDR2 SVGIG (reference sequence). In DNA form, the CDR3 reads TGTGCCTGCAGGGAGAACACTGAAGCTTTCTTT. Protein: CACRENTEAFF.

The J gene is TRBJ1-2, the V gene TRBV9; D gene ambiguous. Germline lookup yields CDR1 SGDLS and CDR2 YYNGEE. CDR3 length: 16 residues. The V end lost 0 bases, the J end lost 2 bases, and 14 bases lay between the germline ends. For the CDR3, the DNA is TGTGCCAGCAGCGTAGACTGGAGTGGGTCAAACTATGGCTACACCTTC. The encoded protein is CASSVDWSGSNYGYTF.

The rearrangement joins TRBV5-1 to TRBJ1-2, with a possible D match to TRBD1 (6 bases). The germline CDR1 and CDR2 sequences are SGHRS and YFSETQ. The CDR3 is made up of 16 amino acids. Trimming stripped 0 bases from V and 8 bases from J, with 20 bases between. This CDR3 is CASSLAVGGGGDGYTF. DNA for the CDR3: TGCGCCAGCAGCTTGGCCGTCGGGGGGGGCGGGGACGGCTACACCTTC.

V and J are TRBV14 and TRBJ1-1; 7 bases fit TRBD1. This CDR3 is built from 17 residues. With 5 bases clipped from V and 0 bases from J, the junction kept 12 bases outside the gene matches. Per the germline V gene, CDR1 is SGHDN and CDR2 is FVKESK. CDR3 sequence reads: CASSVWGTDIMNTEAFF. CDR3 coding DNA: TGTGCCAGCAGCGTTTGGGGGACAGATATAATGAACACTGAAGCTTTCTTT.

V is TRBV5-1 and J is TRBJ2-7, with 14 bases fitting TRBD2. Trimming at V came to 2 bases and at J to 5 bases, leaving 12 bases not matched to a gene. The CDR3 has 18 residues. Per germline, CDR1 SGHRS and CDR2 YFSETQ. CDR3 nucleotide sequence: TGCGCCAGCAGCTTTCGGGGGACTAGCGGGAGTATTTTGCACGAGCAGTACTTC. It translates to CASSFRGTSGSILHEQYF.

V is TRBV6-5 and J is TRBJ1-2; 7 bases are shared with TRBD1. This CDR3 spans 14 amino acids. Unmatched junction bases numbered 8, after V lost 6 bases and J lost 4 bases. Germline CDR1 MNHEY, CDR2 SVGAGI. The CDR3 loop is CASSRQGEFYGYTF. The CDR3 DNA sequence: TGTGCCAGCAGCCGACAGGGAGAATTCTATGGCTACACCTTC.

The rearrangement uses TRBV11-3 and TRBJ1-1, with TRBD1 as a possible D gene (5 bases). Germline V gene lookup returns CDR1 SGHNT and CDR2 YENEEA. The CDR3 contains 15 residues. V shed 5 bases and J shed 6 bases, with 19 bases lying between them. The CDR3 loop is CASSGAGWLPAEAFF. The CDR3 DNA sequence: TGTGCCAGCAGCGGGGCGGGATGGCTCCCGGCTGAAGCTTTCTTT.

The V and J genes are TRBV6-6 and TRBJ2-7, with a tentative D call TRBD2 (6 bases). Trimming took off 7 bases at V and 8 bases at J, with 12 bases between the two ends. Germline V gives CDR1 MNHNY, CDR2 SVGAGI (reference sequence). The CDR3 has 11 amino acids. The CDR3 loop reads CASTGAGQQYF. Here the CDR3 DNA reads TGTGCCAGCACGGGAGCGGGCCAGCAGTACTTC.

This clone turned up a few times. The same CDR3 is also encoded by other DNA sequences in this sample. CDR3 DNA sequence: TGTGCCAGCAGGAGGACAGGGGGCAATGAGCAGTTCTTC. This sequence encodes CASRRTGGNEQFF. The chain employs TRBV6-5 and TRBJ2-1; 10 bases line up with TRBD1. Germline V gene data show CDR1 as MNHEY and CDR2 as SVGAGI. The CDR3 covers 13 residues. Losses at the gene ends were 6 bases for V and 6 bases for J; bases not matched to a gene: 2.

The genes are TRBV12-5 and TRBJ2-1, with 7 bases lining up with TRBD1. The CDR3 is 15 amino acids. Germline CDR1 and CDR2: LGHNT and FRNRAP. The V segment lost 5 bases and the J segment 5 bases; nucleotides outside the gene matches: 9. The CDR3 bases are TGTGCTAGTGGTAAGAACAACAGGGGAAACAATGAGCAGTTCTTC. Its protein is CASGKNNRGNNEQFF.

The CDR3 protein is CASSLPTGGYRAFF. The CDR3 coding sequence is TGTGCCAGCAGCTTGCCGACAGGGGGTTATCGTGCTTTCTTT. This rearrangement joins TRBV11-2 to TRBJ1-1; 9 bases are shared with TRBD1. V lost 3 bases, J lost 11 bases, and 10 bases stayed unmatched. CDR3 length equals 14 residues. Germline V gene data show CDR1 as SGHAT and CDR2 as FQNNGV. Looking up the rest from reference TRBV11-2 and TRBJ1-1 gives the full variable domain: EAGVAQSPRYKIIEKRQSVAFWCNPISGHATLYWYQQILGQGPKLLIQFQNNGVVDDSQLPKDRFSAERLKGVDSTLKIQPAKLEDSAVYLCASSLPTGGYRAFFGQGTRLTVV.

The rearrangement uses TRBV30 and TRBJ1-2; 11 bases are a match to TRBD1. Germline CDR1 is GTSNPN and CDR2 is SVGIG (reference sequence). The CDR3 is 14 residues long. Trimming took 6 bases from V and 8 from J; bases not matched to a gene: 11. As DNA, the CDR3 is TGTGCCTGCGCAGGTGGACAGGGGGCTGGGGGCTACACCTTC. This gives the protein CACAGGQGAGGYTF.

In this sample, this clone turned up once. The genes are TRBV19 and TRBJ1-2; D call uncertain. The germline V gene has CDR1 LNHDA and CDR2 SQIVND (reference sequence). The CDR3 extends over 15 amino acids. With 7 bases removed from V and 0 bases from J, the gap between germline ends came to 15 bases. The CDR3 DNA reads TGTGCCAGTAAACCGGAGCATGGAACTAACTATGGCTACACCTTC. This sequence encodes CASKPEHGTNYGYTF.

The CDR3 loop is CASSPGQVADTQYF. DNA for the CDR3: TGTGCCAGCTCACCTGGACAGGTCGCAGATACGCAGTATTTT. V usage is TRBV18 and J usage is TRBJ2-3; 7 bases match TRBD1. CDR3 length equals 14 residues. Germline assignment: CDR1 KGHSH and CDR2 LQKENI. V lost 3 bases, J lost 4 bases, and 4 bases stayed unmatched.

This chain joins TRBV2 and TRBJ2-1; 10 bases fit TRBD2. Germline V gene sequence: CDR1 SNHLY, CDR2 FYNNEI. The CDR3 extends over 15 amino acids. V shed 3 bases and J 3 bases; nucleotides not matched to a gene: 2. DNA of the CDR3: TGTGCCAGCAGTGAGGGGACTAGCGACTACAATGAGCAGTTCTTC. Its translation: CASSEGTSDYNEQFF.

The J gene is TRBJ1-2, the V gene TRBV2; perhaps TRBD1 as D (5 bases). CDR3 size: 16 residues. Trimming took off 4 bases at V and 3 bases at J, with 18 bases between the two ends. Germline V gene sequence: CDR1 SNHLY, CDR2 FYNNEI. The CDR3, as DNA: TGTGCCAGCAGTGGGTGGTGGGGGGGGTCAGACTATGGCTACACCTTC. Protein sequence: CASSGWWGGSDYGYTF.

A few counts support this clone. V usage is TRBV7-8 and J usage is TRBJ2-7; TRBD2 aligns across 7 bases. Germline V gene lookup returns CDR1 SGHVS and CDR2 FQNEAQ. V shed 4 bases, J shed 4 bases, and the junction held 10 bases outside the gene matches. CDR3 length: 15 amino acids. CDR3 coding DNA: TGTGCCAGCAGCTCCCAAGAGACGGGGGGATACGAGCAGTACTTC. It specifies CASSSQETGGYEQYF. Full variable domain (outside the CDR3, taken from reference TRBV7-8 and TRBJ2-7): GAGVSQSPRYKVAKRGQDVALRCDPISGHVSLFWYQQALGQGPEFLTYFQNEAQLDKSGLPSDRFFAERPEGSVSTLKIQRTQQEDSAVYLCASSSQETGGYEQYFGPGTRLTVT.

The chain is built from TRBV5-1 and TRBJ1-1, with 11 bases matching TRBD1. Germline V gene sequence: CDR1 SGHRS, CDR2 YFSETQ. V lost 3 bases, J lost 1 base, and 8 bases stayed unmatched. The CDR3 is made up of 17 amino acids. The CDR3 loop is CASSSRTGGSKNTEAFF. CDR3 coding DNA: TGCGCCAGCAGCTCGCGGACAGGGGGCTCGAAGAACACTGAAGCTTTCTTT.

The rearrangement uses TRBV6-6 and TRBJ1-3; 9 positions match TRBD1. Germline V gene data show CDR1 as MNHNY and CDR2 as SVGAGI (reference sequence). After removal of 9 bases from V and 4 bases from J, the junction contained 10 bases not matched to a gene. This CDR3 is 15 amino acids long. Here the CDR3 DNA reads TGTGCCAGTGTCCCTGGACAGGGGCTGGGAAACACCATATATTTT. This translates into CASVPGQGLGNTIYF.

V usage is TRBV19 and J usage is TRBJ1-1; perhaps TRBD1 as D (5 bases). The CDR3 sequence is 13 residues long. Germline-derived CDR1 and CDR2 are LNHDA and SQIVND (reference sequence). The germline V and J ends were trimmed by 0 bases and 4 bases, with 6 bases remaining between them. CDR3 nucleotides: TGTGCCAGTAGTATAGATCAGGGCACTGAAGCTTTCTTT. This encodes CASSIDQGTEAFF.

The chain is built from TRBV9 and TRBJ2-1, with 7 bases lining up with TRBD2. Per germline, CDR1 SGDLS and CDR2 YYNGEE. The CDR3 has 13 amino acids. V lost 2 bases, J lost 7 bases, and 3 bases stayed unmatched. For the CDR3, the DNA is TGTGCCAGCAGCGTGGGAGGGCTGAATGAGCAGTTCTTC. Its protein is CASSVGGLNEQFF.

This chain links TRBV5-1 with TRBJ1-4, with 7 bases matching TRBD1. This CDR3 comprises 16 residues. Germline CDR1 and CDR2: SGHRS and YFSETQ. V shed 5 bases, J shed 7 bases, and the junction held 14 bases outside the gene matches. The DNA for the CDR3 is TGCGCCAGCAGACTAAATCCGGCAGGGGGAGTTGAAAAACTGTTTTTT. Protein product: CASRLNPAGGVEKLFF.